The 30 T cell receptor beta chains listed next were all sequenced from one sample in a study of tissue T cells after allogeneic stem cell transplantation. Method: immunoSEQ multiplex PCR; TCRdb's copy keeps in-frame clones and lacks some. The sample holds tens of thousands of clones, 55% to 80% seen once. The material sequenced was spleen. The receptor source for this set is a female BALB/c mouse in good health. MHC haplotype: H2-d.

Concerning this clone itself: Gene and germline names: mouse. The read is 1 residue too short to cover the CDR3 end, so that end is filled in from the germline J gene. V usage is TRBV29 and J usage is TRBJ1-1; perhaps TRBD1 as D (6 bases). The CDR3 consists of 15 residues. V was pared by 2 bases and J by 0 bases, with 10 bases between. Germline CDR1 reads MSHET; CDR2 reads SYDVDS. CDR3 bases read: TGTGCTAGCAGTTTAAGAGAGGGGGCAAACACAGAAGTCTTC. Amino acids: CASSLREGANTEVF. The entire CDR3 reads CASSLREGANTEVFF.

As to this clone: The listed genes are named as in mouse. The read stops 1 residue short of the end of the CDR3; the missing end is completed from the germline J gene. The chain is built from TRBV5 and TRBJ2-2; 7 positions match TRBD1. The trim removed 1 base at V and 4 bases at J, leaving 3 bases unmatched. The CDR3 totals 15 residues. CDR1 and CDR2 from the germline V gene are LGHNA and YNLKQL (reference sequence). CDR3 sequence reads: CASSQVTGATGQLYF. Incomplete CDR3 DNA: TGTGCCAGCAGCCAAGTCACAGGGGCCACCGGGCAGCTCTAC.

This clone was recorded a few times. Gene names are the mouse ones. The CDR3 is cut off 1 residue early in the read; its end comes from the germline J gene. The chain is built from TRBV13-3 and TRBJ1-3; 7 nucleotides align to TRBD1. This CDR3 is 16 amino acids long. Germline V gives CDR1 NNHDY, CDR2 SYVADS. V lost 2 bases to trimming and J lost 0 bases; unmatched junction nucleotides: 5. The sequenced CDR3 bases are TGTGCCAGCAGTGAACCCAGGGGGGATTCTGGAAATACGCTCTAT. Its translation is CASSEPRGDSGNTLY. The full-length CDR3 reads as CASSEPRGDSGNTLYF.

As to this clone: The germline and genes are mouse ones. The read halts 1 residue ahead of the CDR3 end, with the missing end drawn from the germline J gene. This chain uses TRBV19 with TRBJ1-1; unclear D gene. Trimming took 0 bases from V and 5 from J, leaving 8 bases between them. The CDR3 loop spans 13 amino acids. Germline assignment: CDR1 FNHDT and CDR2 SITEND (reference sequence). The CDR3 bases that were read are TGTGCCAGCAGTATAGTCGGGAGGACAGAAGTCTTC. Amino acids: CASSIVGRTEVF. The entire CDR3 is CASSIVGRTEVFF.

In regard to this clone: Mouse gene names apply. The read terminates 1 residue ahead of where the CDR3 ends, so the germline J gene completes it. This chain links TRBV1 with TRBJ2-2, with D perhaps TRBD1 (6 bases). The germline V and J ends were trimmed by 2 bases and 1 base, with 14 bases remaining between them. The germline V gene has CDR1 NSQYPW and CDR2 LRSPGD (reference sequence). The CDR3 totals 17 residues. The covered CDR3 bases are TGCACCTGCAGTGCACTTCTTCCGGGACAAAACACCGGGCAGCTCTAC. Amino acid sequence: CTCSALLPGQNTGQLY. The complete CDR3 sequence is CTCSALLPGQNTGQLYF. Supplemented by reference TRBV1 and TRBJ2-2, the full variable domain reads VTLLEQNPRWRLVPRGQAVNLRCILKNSQYPWMSWYQQDLQKQLQWLFTLRSPGDKEVKSLPGADYLATRVTDTELRLQVANMSQGRTLYCTCSALLPGQNTGQLYFGEGSKLTVL.

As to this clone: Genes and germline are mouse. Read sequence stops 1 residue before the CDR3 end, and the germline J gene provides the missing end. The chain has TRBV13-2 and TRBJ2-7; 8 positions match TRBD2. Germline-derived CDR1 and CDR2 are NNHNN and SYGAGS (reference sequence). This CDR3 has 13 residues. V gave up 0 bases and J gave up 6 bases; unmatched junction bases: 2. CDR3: CASGDGGGLEQYF. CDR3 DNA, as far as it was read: TGTGCCAGCGGTGATGGGGGGGGGCTTGAACAGTAC.

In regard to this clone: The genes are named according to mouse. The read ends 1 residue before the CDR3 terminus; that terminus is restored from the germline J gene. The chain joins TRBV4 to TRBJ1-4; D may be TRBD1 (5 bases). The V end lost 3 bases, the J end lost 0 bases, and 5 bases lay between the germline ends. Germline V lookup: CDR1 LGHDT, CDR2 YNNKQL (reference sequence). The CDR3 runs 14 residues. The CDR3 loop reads CASSYRVSNERLFF. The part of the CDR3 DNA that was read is TGTGCCAGCAGCTACAGGGTTTCCAACGAAAGATTATTT.

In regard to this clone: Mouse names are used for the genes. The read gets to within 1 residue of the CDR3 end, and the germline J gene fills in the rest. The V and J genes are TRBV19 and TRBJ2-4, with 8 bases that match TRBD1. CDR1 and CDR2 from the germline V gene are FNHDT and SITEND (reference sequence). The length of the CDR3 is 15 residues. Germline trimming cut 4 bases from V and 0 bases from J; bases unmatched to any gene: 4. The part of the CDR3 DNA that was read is TGTGCCAGCAGTCCTCGGGACAGGAGTCAAAACACCTTGTAC. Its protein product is CASSPRDRSQNTLY. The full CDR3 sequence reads CASSPRDRSQNTLYF.

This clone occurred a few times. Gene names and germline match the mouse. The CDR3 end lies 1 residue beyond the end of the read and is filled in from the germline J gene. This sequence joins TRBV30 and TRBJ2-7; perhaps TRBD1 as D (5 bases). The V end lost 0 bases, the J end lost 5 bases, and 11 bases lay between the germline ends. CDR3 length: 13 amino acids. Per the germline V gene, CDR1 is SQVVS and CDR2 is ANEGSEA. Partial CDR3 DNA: TGTAGTTCTAGAGATGAGGGCAGGGATGAACAGTAC. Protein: CSSRDEGRDEQY. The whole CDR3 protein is CSSRDEGRDEQYF.

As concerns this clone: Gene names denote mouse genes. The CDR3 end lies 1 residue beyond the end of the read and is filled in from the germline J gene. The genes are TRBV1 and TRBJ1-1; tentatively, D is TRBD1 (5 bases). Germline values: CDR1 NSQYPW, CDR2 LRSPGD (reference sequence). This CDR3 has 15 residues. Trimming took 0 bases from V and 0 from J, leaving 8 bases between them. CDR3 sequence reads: CTCSAEWGANTEVFF. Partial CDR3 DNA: TGCACCTGCAGTGCAGAGTGGGGGGCAAACACAGAAGTCTTC.

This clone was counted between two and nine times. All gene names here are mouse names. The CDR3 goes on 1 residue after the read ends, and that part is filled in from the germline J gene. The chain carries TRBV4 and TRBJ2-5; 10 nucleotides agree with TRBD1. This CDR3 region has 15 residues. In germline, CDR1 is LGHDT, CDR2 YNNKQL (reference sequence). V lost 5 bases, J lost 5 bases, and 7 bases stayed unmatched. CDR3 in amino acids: CASSPGQGKGDTQYF. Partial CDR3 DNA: TGTGCCAGCAGCCCGGGACAGGGGAAGGGAGACACCCAGTAC. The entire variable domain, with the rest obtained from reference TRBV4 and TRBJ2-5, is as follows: ETAVFQTPNYHVTQVGNEVSFNCKQTLGHDTMYWYKQDSKKLLKIMFSYNNKQLIVNETVPRRFSPQSSDKAHLNLRIKSVEPEDSAVYLCASSPGQGKGDTQYFGPGTRLLVL.

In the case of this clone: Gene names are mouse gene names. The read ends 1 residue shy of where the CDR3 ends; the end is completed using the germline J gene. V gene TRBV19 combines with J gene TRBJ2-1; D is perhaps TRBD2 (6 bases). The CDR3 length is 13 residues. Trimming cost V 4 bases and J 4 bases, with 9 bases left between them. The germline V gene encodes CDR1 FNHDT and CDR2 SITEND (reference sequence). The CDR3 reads CASSLDWYAEQFF. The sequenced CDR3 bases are TGTGCCAGCAGTCTCGACTGGTATGCTGAGCAGTTC.

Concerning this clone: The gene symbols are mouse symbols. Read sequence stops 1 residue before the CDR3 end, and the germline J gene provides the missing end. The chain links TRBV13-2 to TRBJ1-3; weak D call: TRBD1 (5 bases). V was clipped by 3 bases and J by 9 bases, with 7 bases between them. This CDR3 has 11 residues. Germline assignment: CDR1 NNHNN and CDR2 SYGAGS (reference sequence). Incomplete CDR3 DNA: TGTGCCAGCGGTGGAGGGGTTACGCTCTAT. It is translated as CASGGGVTLY. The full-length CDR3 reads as CASGGGVTLYF.

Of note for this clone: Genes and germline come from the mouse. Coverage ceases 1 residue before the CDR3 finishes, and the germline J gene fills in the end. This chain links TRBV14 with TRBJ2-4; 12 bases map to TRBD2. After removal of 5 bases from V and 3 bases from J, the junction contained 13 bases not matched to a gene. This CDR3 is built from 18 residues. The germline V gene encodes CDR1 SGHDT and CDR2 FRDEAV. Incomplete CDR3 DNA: TGTGCCAGCAGCCCCTCCGACTGGGGGGGCAAAGAACAAAACACCTTGTAC. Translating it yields CASSPSDWGGKEQNTLY. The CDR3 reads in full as CASSPSDWGGKEQNTLYF.

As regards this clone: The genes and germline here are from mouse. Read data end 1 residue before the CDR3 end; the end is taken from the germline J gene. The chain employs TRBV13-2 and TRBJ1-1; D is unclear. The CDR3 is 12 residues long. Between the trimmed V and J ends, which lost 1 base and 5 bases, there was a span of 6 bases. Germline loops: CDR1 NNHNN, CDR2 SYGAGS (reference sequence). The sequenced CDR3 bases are TGTGCCAGCGGTGATTATAAAACAGAAGTCTTC. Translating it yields CASGDYKTEVF. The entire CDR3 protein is CASGDYKTEVFF.

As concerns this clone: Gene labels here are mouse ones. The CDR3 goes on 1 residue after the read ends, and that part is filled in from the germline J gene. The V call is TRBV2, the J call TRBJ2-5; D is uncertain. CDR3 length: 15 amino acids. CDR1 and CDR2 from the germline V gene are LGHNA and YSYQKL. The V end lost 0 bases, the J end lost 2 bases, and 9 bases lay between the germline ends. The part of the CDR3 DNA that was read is TGTGCCAGCAGCCAAGATAGGCAGTTCCAAGACACCCAGTAC. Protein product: CASSQDRQFQDTQY. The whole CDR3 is CASSQDRQFQDTQYF.

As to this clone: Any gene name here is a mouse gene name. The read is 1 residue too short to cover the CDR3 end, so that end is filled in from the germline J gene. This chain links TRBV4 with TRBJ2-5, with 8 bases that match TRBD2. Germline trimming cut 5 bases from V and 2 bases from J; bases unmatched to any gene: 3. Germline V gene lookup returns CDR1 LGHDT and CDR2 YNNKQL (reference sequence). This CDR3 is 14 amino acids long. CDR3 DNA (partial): TGTGCCAGCAGCCGACTGGGGAGCCAAGACACCCAGTAC. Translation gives CASSRLGSQDTQY. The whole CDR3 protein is CASSRLGSQDTQYF.

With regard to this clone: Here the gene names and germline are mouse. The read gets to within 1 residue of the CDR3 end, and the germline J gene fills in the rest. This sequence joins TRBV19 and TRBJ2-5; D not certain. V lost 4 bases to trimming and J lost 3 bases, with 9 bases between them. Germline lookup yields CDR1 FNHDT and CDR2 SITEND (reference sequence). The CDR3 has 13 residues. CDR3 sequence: CASSPGVQDTQYF. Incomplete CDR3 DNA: TGTGCCAGCAGTCCCGGGGTACAAGACACCCAGTAC.

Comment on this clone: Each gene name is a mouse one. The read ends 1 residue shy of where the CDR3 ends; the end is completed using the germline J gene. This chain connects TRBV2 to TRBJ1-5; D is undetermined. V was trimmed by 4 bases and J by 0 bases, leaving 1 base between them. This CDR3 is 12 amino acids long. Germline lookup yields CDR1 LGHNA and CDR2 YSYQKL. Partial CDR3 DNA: TGTGCCAGCAGCCGTAACAACCAGGCTCCGCTT. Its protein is CASSRNNQAPL. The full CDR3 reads CASSRNNQAPLF.

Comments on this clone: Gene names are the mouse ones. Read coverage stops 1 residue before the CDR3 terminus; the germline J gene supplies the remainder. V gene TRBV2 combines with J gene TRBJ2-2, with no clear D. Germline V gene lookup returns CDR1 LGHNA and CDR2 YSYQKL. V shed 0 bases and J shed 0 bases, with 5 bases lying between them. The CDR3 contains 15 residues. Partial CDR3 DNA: TGTGCCAGCAGCCAAGAGGGGACAAACACCGGGCAGCTCTAC. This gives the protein CASSQEGTNTGQLY. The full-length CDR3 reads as CASSQEGTNTGQLYF.

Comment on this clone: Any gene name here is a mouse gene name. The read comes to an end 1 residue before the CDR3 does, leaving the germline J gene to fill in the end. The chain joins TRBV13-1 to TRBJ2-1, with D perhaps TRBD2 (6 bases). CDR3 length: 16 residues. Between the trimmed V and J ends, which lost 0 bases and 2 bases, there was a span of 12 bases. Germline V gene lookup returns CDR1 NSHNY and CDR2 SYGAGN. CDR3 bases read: TGTGCCAGCAGTGATGCGCCTGGGGTTGACTATGCTGAGCAGTTC. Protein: CASSDAPGVDYAEQF. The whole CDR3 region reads CASSDAPGVDYAEQFF.

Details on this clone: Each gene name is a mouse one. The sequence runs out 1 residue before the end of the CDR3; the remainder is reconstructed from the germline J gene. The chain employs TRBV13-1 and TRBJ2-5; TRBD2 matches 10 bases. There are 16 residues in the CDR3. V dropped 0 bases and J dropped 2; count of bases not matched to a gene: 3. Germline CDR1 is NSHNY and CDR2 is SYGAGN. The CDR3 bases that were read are TGTGCCAGCAGTGATGACTACTGGGGGGGCCAAGACACCCAGTAC. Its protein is CASSDDYWGGQDTQY. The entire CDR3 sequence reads CASSDDYWGGQDTQYF.

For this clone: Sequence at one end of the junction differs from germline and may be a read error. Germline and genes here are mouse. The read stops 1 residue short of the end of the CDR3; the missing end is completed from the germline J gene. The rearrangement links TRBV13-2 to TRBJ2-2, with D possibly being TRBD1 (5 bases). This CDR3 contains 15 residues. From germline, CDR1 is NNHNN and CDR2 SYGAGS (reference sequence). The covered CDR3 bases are TGTGCCAGCAGTGATGAAAGGGGTAACACCGGGCAGCTCTAC. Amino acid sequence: CASSDERGNTGQLY. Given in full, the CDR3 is CASSDERGNTGQLYF.

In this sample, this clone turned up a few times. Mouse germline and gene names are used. The part of the CDR3 DNA that was read is TGTGGTGCTAGGGGCGGCAATAACAACCAGGCTCCGCTT. It translates to CGARGGNNNQAPL. The full CDR3 protein reads CGARGGNNNQAPLF. J is TRBJ1-5 and V is TRBV20; the D is unclear. The observed sequence ends 1 residue before the CDR3 terminus, with the missing tail filled in from the germline J gene. Germline CDR1 is GFQATS and CDR2 is STVNSAI. This CDR3 spans 14 amino acids. Between the trimmed V and J ends, which lost 1 base and 0 bases, there was a span of 7 bases. Variable domain in full (rest from reference TRBV20 and TRBJ1-5): GALVYQYPRRTICKSGTSMRMECQAVGFQATSVAWYRQSPQKTFELIALSTVNSAIKYEQNFTQEKFPISHPNLSFSSMTVLNAYLEDRGLYLCGARGGNNNQAPLFGEGTRLSVL.

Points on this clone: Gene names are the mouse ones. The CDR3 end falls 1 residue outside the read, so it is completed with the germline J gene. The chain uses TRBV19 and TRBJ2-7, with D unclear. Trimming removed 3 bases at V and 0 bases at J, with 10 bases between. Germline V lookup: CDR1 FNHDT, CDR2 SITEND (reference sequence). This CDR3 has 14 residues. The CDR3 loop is CASSNEGSSYEQYF. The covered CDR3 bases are TGTGCCAGCAGTAACGAGGGAAGCTCCTATGAACAGTAC.

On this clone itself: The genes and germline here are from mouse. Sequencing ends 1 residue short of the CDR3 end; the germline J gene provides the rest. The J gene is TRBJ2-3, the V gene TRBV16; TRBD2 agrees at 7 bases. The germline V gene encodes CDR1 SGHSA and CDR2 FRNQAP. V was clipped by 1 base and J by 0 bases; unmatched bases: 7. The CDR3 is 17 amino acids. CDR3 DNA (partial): TGTGCAAGCAGCTTAGCGCCTGGGGGACCTAGTGCAGAAACGCTGTAT. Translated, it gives CASSLAPGGPSAETLY. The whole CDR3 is CASSLAPGGPSAETLYF.

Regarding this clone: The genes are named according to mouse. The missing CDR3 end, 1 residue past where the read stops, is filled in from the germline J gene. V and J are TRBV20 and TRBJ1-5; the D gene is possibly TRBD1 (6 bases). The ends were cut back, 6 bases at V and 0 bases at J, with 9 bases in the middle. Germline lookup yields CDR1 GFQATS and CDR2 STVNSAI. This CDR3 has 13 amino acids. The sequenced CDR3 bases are TGTGGTGCACAGGGTTATAACAACCAGGCTCCGCTT. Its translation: CGAQGYNNQAPL. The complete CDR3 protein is CGAQGYNNQAPLF.

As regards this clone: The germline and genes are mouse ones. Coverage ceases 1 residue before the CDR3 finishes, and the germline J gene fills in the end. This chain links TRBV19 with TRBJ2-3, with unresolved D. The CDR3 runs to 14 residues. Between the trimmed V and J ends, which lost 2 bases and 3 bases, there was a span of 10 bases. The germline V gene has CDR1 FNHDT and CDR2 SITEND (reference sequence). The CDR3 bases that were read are TGTGCCAGCAGTATTGGGAGACGCGCAGAAACGCTGTAT. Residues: CASSIGRRAETLY. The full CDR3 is CASSIGRRAETLYF.

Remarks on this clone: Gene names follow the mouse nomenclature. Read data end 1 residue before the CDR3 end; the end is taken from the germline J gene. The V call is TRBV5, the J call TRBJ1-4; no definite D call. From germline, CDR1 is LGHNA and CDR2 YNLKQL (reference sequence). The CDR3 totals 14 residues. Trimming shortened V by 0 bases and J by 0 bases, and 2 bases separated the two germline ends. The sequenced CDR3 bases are TGTGCCAGCAGCCAAGACATTTCCAACGAAAGATTATTT. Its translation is CASSQDISNERLF. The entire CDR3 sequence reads CASSQDISNERLFF.

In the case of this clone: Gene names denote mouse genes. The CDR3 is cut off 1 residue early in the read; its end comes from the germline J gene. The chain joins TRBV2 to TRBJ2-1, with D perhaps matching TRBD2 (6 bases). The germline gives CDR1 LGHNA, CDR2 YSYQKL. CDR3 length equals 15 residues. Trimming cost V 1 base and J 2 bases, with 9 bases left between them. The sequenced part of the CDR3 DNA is TGTGCCAGCAGCCAAGGGGGGGAAGACTATGCTGAGCAGTTC. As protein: CASSQGGEDYAEQF. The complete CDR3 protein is CASSQGGEDYAEQFF.